The 15 T cell receptor beta chains given below trace back to one sample, sequenced in a study of T cells after yellow fever vaccination. From the 5' RACE reads, TCRdb called clonotypes with MiXCR, one entry per CDR3 protein. This sample yields roughly 340,000 distinct CDR3 sequences, of which about 4% are seen a single time; less than 25% belongs to the top ten. The material sequenced was PBMCs, taken 5 days after the yellow fever booster vaccination. Receptors originate from a young man who received the YFV17D yellow fever vaccine.

In its sample, this clonotype was seen a few times. This CDR3 is CASSPGVATDTQYF. The CDR3, as DNA: TGTGCCAGCAGCCCTGGAGTAGCGACAGATACGCAGTATTTT. The V gene is TRBV7-9, the J gene TRBJ2-3, with D perhaps matching TRBD2 (5 bases). The CDR3 loop spans 14 amino acids. The V end lost 5 bases, the J end lost 3 bases, and 12 bases lay between the germline ends. Germline CDR1 and CDR2: SEHNR and FQNEAQ (reference sequence). The variable domain in full, with the rest retrieved from reference TRBV7-9 and TRBJ2-3, is DTGVSQNPRHKITKRGQNVTFRCDPISEHNRLYWYRQTLGQGPEFLTYFQNEAQLEKSRLLSDRFSAERPKGSFSTLEIQRTEQGDSAMYLCASSPGVATDTQYFGPGTRLTVL.

Only a few counts were recorded for this clonotype. The V and J genes are TRBV3-1 and TRBJ2-5, with 7 bases that match TRBD2. The CDR3 spans 14 residues. CDR1 and CDR2 from the germline V gene are LGHDT and YNNKEL (reference sequence). The trim removed 4 bases at V and 4 bases at J, leaving 6 bases unmatched. CDR3 in amino acids: CASSPGGEGETQYF. As DNA, the CDR3 is TGTGCCAGCAGCCCTGGCGGGGAGGGAGAGACCCAGTACTTC.

The genes are TRBV7-2 and TRBJ2-3; perhaps TRBD2 as D (5 bases). V gave up 3 bases and J gave up 5 bases, with 12 bases separating them. CDR3 size: 14 residues. Germline V gene data show CDR1 as SGHTA and CDR2 as FQGNSA. The CDR3 loop reads CASSFRLAEDTQYF. DNA for the CDR3: TGTGCCAGCAGCTTCAGGCTAGCTGAAGATACGCAGTATTTT.

The chain is built from TRBV12-3 or TRBV12-4 and TRBJ2-1; D unclear. V was pared by 3 bases and J by 10 bases, with 19 bases between. The CDR3 has 15 amino acids. The CDR3: CASSFYRPHMGEQFF. The CDR3 region has the DNA TGTGCCAGCAGTTTCTACAGACCCCATATGGGGGAGCAGTTCTTC.

This chain connects TRBV7-6 to TRBJ2-7, with a weak D call TRBD1 (6 bases). Trimming removed 2 bases from V and 0 bases from J, with 17 bases in between. Per germline, CDR1 SGHVS and CDR2 FNYEAQ. The CDR3 has 17 amino acids. CDR3 coding DNA: TGTGCCAGCAGCTTACTACCCAGGGGTGCCCTCTCCTACGAGCAGTACTTC. This translates into CASSLLPRGALSYEQYF.

J is TRBJ1-4 and V is TRBV3-1; 10 bases map to TRBD1. V was pared by 0 bases and J by 7 bases, with 5 bases of the junction left unmatched. CDR3 size: 16 residues. Per the germline V gene, CDR1 is LGHDT and CDR2 is YNNKEL (reference sequence). The CDR3 reads CASSQEERTGGEKLFF. CDR3 nucleotide sequence: TGTGCCAGCAGCCAAGAAGAAAGGACAGGGGGTGAAAAACTGTTTTTT.

CDR3 loop: CASSFSSTGGRADTQYF. The DNA for the CDR3 is TGTGCCAGCAGTTTCAGCTCGACAGGGGGCCGCGCAGATACGCAGTATTTT. This chain joins TRBV12-3 or TRBV12-4 and TRBJ2-3, with 10 bases matching TRBD1. The CDR3 is 17 amino acids. Trimming at V came to 3 bases and at J to 4 bases, leaving 10 bases not matched to a gene.

This clonotype was counted between two and nine times. The CDR3 DNA sequence: TGTGCTAGTGGTTTGGCCCTAGGCAATGAGCAGTTCTTC. This codes for CASGLALGNEQFF. This chain uses TRBV12-5 with TRBJ2-1; D call uncertain. CDR1 is LGHNT, CDR2 FRNRAP, per germline. The V and J ends lost 1 base and 6 bases respectively, with 7 bases between them. This CDR3 comprises 13 residues. Full variable domain (outside the CDR3, taken from reference TRBV12-5 and TRBJ2-1): DARVTQTPRHKVTEMGQEVTMRCQPILGHNTVFWYRQTMMQGLELLAYFRNRAPLDDSGMPKDRFSAEMPDATLATLKIQPSEPRDSAVYFCASGLALGNEQFFGPGTRLTVL.

At least ten counts were recorded for this clonotype. The CDR3 DNA is TGTGCCAGTAGTTGGGTGGCGAACACTGAAGCTTTCTTT. Protein product: CASSWVANTEAFF. The chain joins TRBV19 to TRBJ1-1; unclear D gene. CDR3 size: 13 residues. CDR1 and CDR2 (germline): LNHDA, SQIVND (reference sequence). V was pared by 5 bases and J by 1 base, with 8 bases between.

This chain joins TRBV7-2 and TRBJ2-6; no reliable D call. The V gene lost 5 bases and the J gene lost 0 bases, with 8 bases spanning the gap. This CDR3 region has 15 residues. The V gene's germline CDR1 is SGHTA and CDR2 FQGNSA. CDR3 residues: CASSRERSGANVLTF. The DNA for the CDR3 is TGTGCCAGCAGCCGAGAACGCTCTGGGGCCAACGTCCTGACTTTC.

This clonotype has ten or more counts. The rearrangement uses TRBV5-1 and TRBJ2-7; the match to TRBD1 covers 8 bases. With V trimmed by 3 bases and J by 6 bases, 5 bases remained unmatched. Germline CDR1 and CDR2: SGHRS and YFSETQ. This CDR3 comprises 13 residues. DNA for the CDR3: TGCGCCAGCAGCTGGGGACAGGTCTCCGAGCAGTACTTC. Its protein product is CASSWGQVSEQYF. The full variable domain, its missing parts supplied by reference TRBV5-1 and TRBJ2-7, is KAGVTQTPRYLIKTRGQQVTLSCSPISGHRSVSWYQQTPGQGLQFLFEYFSETQRNKGNFPGRFSGRQFSNSRSEMNVSTLELGDSALYLCASSWGQVSEQYFGPGTRLTVT.

At least ten counts were recorded for this clonotype. CDR3 residues: CASSLGQRFPQAFF. The CDR3 bases are TGCGCCAGCAGCTTGGGCCAGCGCTTTCCTCAAGCTTTCTTT. The V gene is TRBV5-1, the J gene TRBJ1-1, with unresolved D. Germline CDR1 is SGHRS and CDR2 is YFSETQ. This CDR3 has 14 residues. Trimming took off 0 bases at V and 9 bases at J, with 15 bases between the two ends.

This clonotype has only a few counts. The genes are TRBV19 and TRBJ2-1; TRBD2 matches 9 bases. Per the germline V gene, CDR1 is LNHDA and CDR2 is SQIVND (reference sequence). Trimming cost V 0 bases and J 7 bases; bases outside gene matches: 10. The CDR3 runs to 17 residues. Here the CDR3 reads CASSIELGLAVRNEQFF. The DNA for the CDR3 is TGTGCCAGTAGTATAGAGTTGGGACTAGCAGTGAGGAATGAGCAGTTCTTC.

This clonotype has more than one count but fewer than ten. V usage is TRBV11-2 and J usage is TRBJ2-1; D possibly corresponds to TRBD1 (5 bases). Trimming stripped 5 bases from V and 3 bases from J, with 14 bases between. Per germline, CDR1 SGHAT and CDR2 FQNNGV. The CDR3 has 15 amino acids. CDR3 in amino acids: CASSKLVGDYNEQFF. The DNA for the CDR3 is TGTGCCAGCAGCAAGCTAGTAGGGGACTACAATGAGCAGTTCTTC.

As for this clonotype: A read error is possible here, since a much larger clone lies one base away. The V and J genes are TRBV7-2 and TRBJ1-2; tentatively, D is TRBD1 (5 bases). This CDR3 is 15 amino acids long. CDR1 SGHTA and CDR2 FQGNSA come from the germline V gene. For the CDR3, the DNA is TGTGGCAGCAGCTCCGAGGGGCTGAGGAGCTATGGCTACACCTTC. The encoded protein is CGSSSEGLRSYGYTF.